Described below is a single TCR beta chain sequence and its context. Its antigen remains undetermined. The input lacks base qualities; no much larger clone sits a single base away. These data originate in a study of long-term antiretroviral therapy in people with HIV (dated by TCRdb to 2022 to 2024). As for the study more broadly: The earliest samples were collected approximately a decade before the 2015 WHO recommendation for immediate ART, a period when ART was typically delayed until CD4 counts fell. A retrospective serial study tested whether ART initiation and durable HIV suppression were associated with changes in peripheral blood TRB repertoire composition and diversity. The cohort contributed about 190 cryopreserved PBMC samples from about 30 adults with confirmed HIV infection, collected serially over a mean of about six years (range 1-12). About 35% of the 30 participants with HIV were female. No cross-contamination during QIAcube processing was seen in test extractions of a monoclonal T-cell line run alongside roughly 35 polyclonal samples. The paper's findings and limits, for the study overall: Compared with controls, HIV repertoires had narrower CDR3 length ranges, and the network structure pointed to an antigen-experienced repertoire that shifted only slightly toward naive after ART. Because pre-ART samples had limited cell numbers, profiling was done on unsorted PBMC rather than on sorted CD4+ and CD8+ T cells. Limited PBMC availability meant only the TCR beta chain was sequenced, without alpha chain pairing. Starting ART was linked to a significant rise in TRB diversity, yet even with long-term ART the diversity remained significantly lower than in transplant donor controls. No data were available on ART adherence, viral resistance or therapy changes, limiting inferences about post-ART repertoire changes. The samples span the years 2004 to 2017, and the ART regimens used may be less effective than current regimens. Expanded TRB clones identified before ART initiation dominated the repertoire at all time points, although this dominance fluctuated and declined in many PLHIV after ART.

The germline V gene yields MGHRA for CDR1 and YSYEKL for CDR2. V loses 0 bases of germline sequence and J loses 6 bases, and the interval between the two ends is 11 bases. From the cysteine through the phenylalanine, the CDR3 covers 15 amino acids. CDR3 DNA only is kept here, 45 bases in frame from base 1. Sequencing of the TRB variable region was done with the immunoSEQ hsTCRB v3.0 assay at survey level resolution. A depth of roughly 40,000-50,000 T-cell genomes per sample was targeted for TRB sequencing. An Illumina MiSeq with a v3 150-cycle kit was used to sequence the pooled TRB libraries. In the source study's methods: Analysis of repertoires was carried out in R inside a reproducible Nextflow workflow spanning QC, data transformation and analysis. LymphoSeq2, an R package for AIRR-Seq data exploration, was used to implement custom analyses. Several samples yielding fewer than 5000 total TRB sequences were excluded, leaving 188 analyzed HIV repertoires. Among the 188 retained HIV repertoires, roughly 60 were collected before ART initiation and some 130 were collected after ART initiation. Each repertoire was downsampled to 5000 TRB nucleotide sequences, and summary statistics were averaged across 100 downsampling iterations. TRB sequences were retained for analysis only if CDR3 regions of at least seven amino acids were present. Diversity was measured with a Shannon entropy-derived clonality score and the Gini coefficient. In repertoire networks, the top 5000 CDR3 amino acid sequences were linked whenever an edit distance of one separated two sequences. For TRB CDR3 amino acid sequences, GLIPH2 was used to predict antigen specificity groups and MHC restriction. To flag known associations with CMV, EBV, HIV or tissue antigens, CDR3 amino acid sequences were compared against VDJdb and McPAS-TCR. Pre-ART, post-ART and control groups were compared with Wilcoxon signed-rank tests and Holm-Bonferroni correction. In TCRdb, the immuneACCESS table is reduced to in-frame sequences with V and J assigned. These tables do not hold every clone; where another copy was compared, an unresolved V gene accounts for under half, and the others remain unexplained. The DNA was the basis for D and trimming; V, J and clone size are from that table. The sample records about 18,000 clones, 70% to 90% of which are singletons. More than 15% of the sample is taken by the ten largest.

Participants were included only if at least one PBMC sample before ART initiation and at least two post-ART samples were available. All participants with HIV were treated in the United States of America. Before DNA extraction, cryopreserved samples of about 0.95-11 million PBMC were thawed and washed. At the time of the earliest PBMC sample, participants with HIV were aged between about 20 and 54 years. Per participant, PBMC samples came from 1-4 timepoints prior to ART initiation and 2-8 timepoints following ART initiation, for a median of 7 samples. Serial HIV viral load, CD4+ T-cell count, ART history and demographic data were obtained for every participant. A Qiagen kit on a QIAcube was used to extract genomic DNA from unsorted PBMC, with samples processed in batches of 12.

The source of this sequence is a young woman with HIV. The chain joins TRBV4-1 to TRBJ1-4; no D gene call is confident. Material: unsorted PBMCs, obtained 0.6 years after starting antiretroviral therapy. The CDR3 here reads CASSQDNGIDEKLFF. The nucleotide sequence reads TGCGCCAGCAGCCAAGATAACGGGATAGATGAAAAACTGTTTTTT.